The entry below describes one T cell receptor (beta chain). Its antigen is not identified. The junction departs from germline at one end; a sequencing error may be responsible. The study isolated at least 7 million PBMCs from each sample. This specimen comes from a study of blood T cells in healthy people across ages. Whole-study results and caveats: No conclusive comparison of naive versus antigen-experienced cells was possible with unsorted PBMCs. Versus aged donors, long-lived donors had higher diversity and more naive CD4+ cells.

The germline V gene encodes CDR1 SEHNR and CDR2 FQNEAQ (reference sequence). The CDR3 runs 15 residues. Primed by a sample-barcoded 5' primer and a J-beta primer mix, a second PCR proceeded for 7 to 11 cycles. TCRdb processed the 5' RACE reads anew with MiXCR; each CDR3 protein has one entry. Of around 1.5 million distinct CDR3 sequences listed, approximately 32% are singletons. The sequencing input was blood. The J gene is TRBJ1-6, the V gene TRBV7-9, with TRBD1 identical over 10 bases. The TCR comes from a woman aged 25 to 39 in good health. The CDR3 sequence is CAGSPLTGGNSPLHF. Here the CDR3 DNA reads TGTGCCGGCAGCCCACTGACAGGGGGCAATTCACCCCTCCACTTT.